The next 8 T cell receptor beta chains were all read from a single sample in a study of blood T cell repertoires in COVID-19. Assay used: immunoSEQ multiplex PCR; TCRdb lists only in-frame clones, some missing. The profile covers 75,000 to 100,000 clones, with approximately 86% appearing a single time and approximately 18% taken by the ten largest. The sample was peripheral blood. These receptors were taken from a woman aged 80 or over with acute or convalescent COVID-19.

The rearrangement joins TRBV6-5 to TRBJ2-5; 7 nucleotides agree with TRBD1. CDR1 and CDR2 (germline): MNHEY, SVGAGI. This CDR3 comprises 12 residues. J gave up 2 bases and V 7 bases, and 1 base lay outside the gene matches. The DNA for the CDR3 is TGTGCCAGCAAGGGACAGCAAGAGACCCAGTACTTC. Translating it yields CASKGQQETQYF.

V gene TRBV9 combines with J gene TRBJ2-3, with 11 bases identical to TRBD2. The CDR3 length is 17 residues. The V and J ends lost 0 bases and 4 bases, in that order; junction bases with no gene match: 7. Looked up from germline, CDR1 is SGDLS and CDR2 is YYNGEE. The CDR3 region is CASSVAASGGLPDTQYF. In DNA, the CDR3 is TGTGCCAGCAGCGTAGCTGCTAGCGGGGGGCTTCCAGATACGCAGTATTTT.

The chain couples TRBV11-3 to TRBJ2-7; possibly TRBD2 for D (5 bases). Germline CDR1 SGHNT, CDR2 YENEEA. CDR3 size: 13 residues. V dropped 5 bases and J dropped 2 bases, with 10 bases sitting between them. The CDR3 DNA reads as TGTGCCAGCAGCCGCGGGTATACCTACGAGCAGTACTTC. Translation gives CASSRGYTYEQYF.

CDR3 bases: TGTGCCAGCAGTTACGACAGATATCAGCCCCAGCATTTT. Its protein product is CASSYDRYQPQHF. The rearrangement uses TRBV6-5 and TRBJ1-5, with D perhaps TRBD1 (5 bases). This CDR3 has 13 amino acids. Per the germline V gene, CDR1 is MNHEY and CDR2 is SVGAGI. Trimming removed 2 bases from V and 5 bases from J, with 7 bases in between.

This chain links TRBV11-2 with TRBJ1-6, with 7 bases aligning to TRBD1. The CDR3 is 19 amino acids. CDR1 SGHAT and CDR2 FQNNGV come from the germline V gene. V trimming: 1 base; J trimming: 0 bases; junction bases outside the gene matches: 9. CDR3 nucleotides: TGTGCCAGCAGCTTAGTTTATTCGGGACAGAGCTCCTATAATTCACCCCTCCACTTT. It encodes CASSLVYSGQSSYNSPLHF.

This clone was observed a few times. The chain employs TRBV2 and TRBJ1-5; D is perhaps TRBD1 (6 bases). Germline V gene sequence: CDR1 SNHLY, CDR2 FYNNEI. This CDR3 has 13 residues. V lost 5 bases and J 7 bases, leaving 12 bases between the germline ends. The CDR3 DNA reads as TGTGCCAGCAGTTCGGACAGCGAGCAGCCCCAGCATTTT. Translated: CASSSDSEQPQHF.

This chain uses TRBV24-1 with TRBJ1-5, with TRBD1 identical over 10 bases. Germline loops: CDR1 KGHDR, CDR2 SFDVKD. Germline trimming cut 4 bases from V and 7 bases from J; bases unmatched to any gene: 6. The CDR3 sequence is 15 residues long. As DNA, the CDR3 is TGTGCCACCAGTGACCGGACAGGGGGTAACCAGCCCCAGCATTTT. This codes for CATSDRTGGNQPQHF.

The V call is TRBV11-2, the J call TRBJ2-7; maybe TRBD1 (5 bases). Trimming took 5 bases from V and 3 from J, leaving 8 bases between them. Germline CDR1 reads SGHAT; CDR2 reads FQNNGV. This CDR3 has 12 amino acids. The CDR3 here is CASSPDSYEQYF. The CDR3 DNA reads TGTGCCAGCAGCCCTGACAGCTACGAGCAGTACTTC.